This TCR beta chain was captured in a study of T cell changes during pregnancy in multiple sclerosis. Method: immunoSEQ multiplex PCR; TCRdb's copy keeps in-frame clones and lacks some. The sample holds about 20,000 clones, 70% to 90% seen once. The CDR3 has 14 residues. The germline V and J ends were trimmed by 5 bases and 7 bases, with 14 bases remaining between them. Germline CDR1 is MNHEY and CDR2 is SMNVEV (reference sequence). This chain connects TRBV27 to TRBJ2-2; D perhaps matches TRBD2 (6 bases). This receptor was obtained from a female donor in good health, enrolled as a control in a pregnancy study. Specimen: CD8+ T cells from peripheral blood mononuclear cells, collected after pregnancy. The CDR3 DNA reads as TGTGCCAGCAGTCTCCGGCGGGATAACGGGGAGCTGTTTTTT. It specifies CASSLRRDNGELFF.